This T cell receptor beta chain was profiled in a study of immune characterization of retroperitoneal liposarcoma. Only a few counts were recorded for this clonotype. The V and J ends lost 3 bases and 5 bases, in that order; junction bases with no gene match: 12. The CDR3 totals 16 residues. CDR1 is MNHNS and CDR2 is SASEGT in the germline V gene. One entry per CDR3 protein results from TCRdb running MiXCR on the PCR reads. The sample consists of about 10,000 distinct CDR3 sequences, roughly 35% of them appearing once. The chain recombines TRBV6-1 with TRBJ2-5; 7 bases line up with TRBD2. The sequenced sample consisted of tumor tissue. This receptor was taken from a male donor with retroperitoneal liposarcoma. The CDR3 nucleotides read TGTGCCAGCAGTGAGGTTCCCGGACTAGGGAGGGAGACCCAGTACTTC. It specifies CASSEVPGLGRETQYF.